What follows are 24 T cell receptor beta chains derived from one specimen sequenced in a study of blood T cell repertoires in COVID-19. Some clones are missing from TCRdb's copy, which holds only in-frame ones; the method was immunoSEQ multiplex PCR. The table has about 52,000 clones, about four fifths seen once. The source material was peripheral blood. Receptors originate from an elderly woman with COVID-19, enrolled during active disease.

The rearrangement joins TRBV29-1 to TRBJ1-2; 7 bases fit TRBD1. CDR3 length: 13 residues. V dropped 3 bases and J dropped 2; count of bases not matched to a gene: 3. The germline CDR1 and CDR2 sequences are SQVTM and ANQGSEA. The CDR3 DNA reads as TGCAGCGTTGACTACAGGGGAAACTATGGCTACACCTTC. Its protein is CSVDYRGNYGYTF.

This rearrangement joins TRBV3-1 (or the pseudogene TRBV3-2) to TRBJ1-6, with D tentatively TRBD1 (5 bases). The V gene's germline CDR1 is LGHDT and CDR2 YNNKEL (reference sequence). V was trimmed by 1 base and J by 16 bases, leaving 8 bases between them. The CDR3 runs 11 residues. CDR3 in amino acids: CASSQAQGLHF. CDR3 in DNA: TGTGCCAGCAGCCAAGCTCAGGGTCTCCACTTT.

V gene TRBV3-1 (or the pseudogene TRBV3-2) combines with J gene TRBJ1-3, with unresolved D. CDR1 is LGHDT and CDR2 is YNNKEL in the germline V gene (reference sequence). V was cut by 4 bases and J by 4 bases, with 5 bases left in between. This CDR3 is built from 12 residues. The CDR3 bases are TGTGCCAGCAGCCCCCTCGGAAACACCATATATTTT. It is translated as CASSPLGNTIYF.

The CDR3 protein is CASSSGLAPNEQFF. The CDR3 DNA reads TGTGCCAGCAGCTCTGGACTAGCGCCGAATGAGCAGTTCTTC. This chain links TRBV11-3 with TRBJ2-1, with 9 bases matching TRBD2. V lost 4 bases and J lost 7; bases outside the gene matches: 5. CDR1 and CDR2 from the germline V gene are SGHNT and YENEEA. CDR3 length equals 14 residues.

This chain uses TRBV29-1 with TRBJ1-1; the match to TRBD1 covers 9 bases. Trimming at V came to 5 bases and at J to 3 bases, leaving 1 base not matched to a gene. The CDR3 is 12 residues long. The germline CDR1 and CDR2 sequences are SQVTM and ANQGSEA. The CDR3 sequence: CSVWDRDTEAFF. CDR3 nucleotides: TGCAGCGTTTGGGACAGGGACACTGAAGCTTTCTTT.

V usage is TRBV6-5 and J usage is TRBJ1-1, with D possibly matching TRBD1 (6 bases). Germline-derived CDR1 and CDR2 are MNHEY and SVGAGI. CDR3 length: 12 amino acids. V was cut by 10 bases and J by 3 bases, with 12 bases left in between. CDR3 in amino acids: CATIQGYTEAFF. The CDR3 DNA sequence: TGTGCCACGATACAGGGTTACACTGAAGCTTTCTTT.

The chain carries TRBV25-1 and TRBJ2-5; TRBD2 aligns across 13 bases. Germline V CDR1 and CDR2: MGHDK, SYGVNS. The J segment lost 4 bases and the V segment lost 5 bases, leaving 4 bases of the junction unmatched. CDR3 size: 15 residues. This CDR3 is CASSRLAGGTETQYF. The CDR3 nucleotides are TGTGCCAGCAGTCGACTAGCGGGAGGCACAGAGACCCAGTACTTC.

V usage is TRBV7-3 and J usage is TRBJ2-5; 15 nucleotides agree with TRBD2. This CDR3 comprises 15 residues. V shed 6 bases, J shed 7 bases, and the junction held 6 bases outside the gene matches. Looked up from germline, CDR1 is SGHTA and CDR2 is FQGTGA. CDR3 sequence: CASRGTSGRSGTQYF. CDR3 in DNA: TGTGCCAGCAGGGGGACTAGCGGGAGGTCGGGGACCCAGTACTTC. Combining the CDR3 with reference TRBV7-3 and TRBJ2-5 gives the whole variable domain GAGVSQTPSNKVTEKGKYVELRCDPISGHTALYWYRQSLGQGPEFLIYFQGTGAADDSGLPNDRFFAVRPEGSVSTLKIQRTERGDSAVYLCASRGTSGRSGTQYFGPGTRLLVL.

The gene calls are TRBV7-8 and TRBJ1-4, with 10 bases matching TRBD1. This CDR3 spans 17 amino acids. The germline gives CDR1 SGHVS, CDR2 FQNEAQ. After removal of 5 bases from V and 3 bases from J, the junction contained 9 bases not matched to a gene. DNA for the CDR3: TGTGCCAGCAGCCTATATGGGACAGGGGCGGCTAATGAAAAACTGTTTTTT. Protein: CASSLYGTGAANEKLFF.

The J gene is TRBJ1-4, the V gene TRBV7-9, with D possibly TRBD1 on 5 matching bases. Germline assignment: CDR1 SEHNR and CDR2 FQNEAQ (reference sequence). The CDR3 runs to 14 residues. V was shortened by 8 bases and J by 4 bases, with 14 bases between the two germline ends. CDR3 DNA sequence: TGTGCCAGCGCCCATGGGGGGGGTAATGAAAAACTGTTTTTT. Protein: CASAHGGGNEKLFF.

The chain uses TRBV6-2 or TRBV6-3 and TRBJ1-5, with a weak D call TRBD1 (5 bases). Trimming removed 0 bases at V and 3 bases at J, with 6 bases between. This CDR3 contains 14 residues. The germline gives CDR1 MNHEY, CDR2 SVGEGT. For the CDR3, the DNA is TGTGCCAGCAGTTACTCGACAGACAATCAGCCCCAGCATTTT. It encodes CASSYSTDNQPQHF.

The chain links TRBV3-1 (or the pseudogene TRBV3-2) to TRBJ2-7, with D tentatively TRBD2 (6 bases). Trimming cost V 1 base and J 3 bases, with 13 bases left between them. CDR1 is LGHDT, CDR2 YNNKEL, per germline (reference sequence). This CDR3 spans 15 amino acids. The CDR3 here is CASSQGPADYYEQYF. For the CDR3, the DNA is TGTGCCAGCAGCCAAGGACCAGCGGACTACTACGAGCAGTACTTC.

The chain joins TRBV7-9 to TRBJ1-1; 9 bases are shared with TRBD1. Germline V gives CDR1 SEHNR, CDR2 FQNEAQ (reference sequence). This CDR3 contains 13 residues. The V segment lost 8 bases and the J segment 5 bases; nucleotides outside the gene matches: 6. The CDR3 DNA is TGTGCCAGCCGAGGGACAGGGTGGACTGAAGCTTTCTTT. It encodes CASRGTGWTEAFF.

V is TRBV21-1 and J is TRBJ1-2; TRBD1, the table's D call, was not compared with the DNA. TRBV21-1 is tagged as a pseudogene. CDR3 length: 14 residues. This CDR3 is CASSYPGPGGGYTF. CDR3 DNA: TGTGCCAGCAGCTACCCAGGCCCTGGGGGCGGCTACACCTTC.

V is TRBV4-1 and J is TRBJ2-7, with TRBD1 matching 8 bases. The CDR3 runs 15 residues. CDR1 and CDR2 from the germline V gene are MGHRA and YSYEKL. J gave up 3 bases and V 1 base, and 5 bases lay outside the gene matches. CDR3 loop: CASSQVETGVYEQYF. As DNA, the CDR3 is TGCGCCAGCAGCCAAGTTGAGACAGGGGTCTACGAGCAGTACTTC.

The gene calls are TRBV5-1 and TRBJ2-7; 8 bases fit TRBD1. V gave up 1 base and J gave up 7 bases; unmatched junction bases: 13. Germline V CDR1 and CDR2: SGHRS, YFSETQ. This CDR3 has 16 residues. CDR3 region: CASSLIPGQEVGEQYF. Here the CDR3 DNA reads TGCGCCAGCAGCTTGATCCCGGGACAGGAGGTTGGGGAGCAGTACTTC.

Only a few counts were recorded for this clone. The chain links TRBV4-1 to TRBJ2-7; maybe TRBD1 (6 bases). The CDR3 runs to 14 residues. The V end lost 0 bases, the J end lost 3 bases, and 9 bases lay between the germline ends. Germline lookup yields CDR1 MGHRA and CDR2 YSYEKL. The DNA of the CDR3 is TGCGCCAGCAGCCAAGATAGGGGGTACTACGAGCAGTACTTC. Encoded protein: CASSQDRGYYEQYF.

This rearrangement joins TRBV27 to TRBJ2-2; a weak D match, TRBD1 (6 bases). The CDR3 spans 14 residues. Germline lookup yields CDR1 MNHEY and CDR2 SMNVEV (reference sequence). V was trimmed by 6 bases and J by 6 bases, leaving 14 bases between them. CDR3 in DNA: TGTGCCAGCAGGGTGTATGGGGGCCCCGGGGAGCTGTTTTTT. This encodes CASRVYGGPGELFF.

The chain has TRBV5-4 and TRBJ2-3; 7 bases match TRBD2. In germline, CDR1 is SGHNT, CDR2 YYREEE (reference sequence). The CDR3 covers 16 residues. V gave up 2 bases and J gave up 2 bases; unmatched junction bases: 8. The CDR3 DNA is TGTGCCAGCAGCTTAGGACTAGTTCTAACCACAGATACGCAGTATTTT. Translation: CASSLGLVLTTDTQYF.

This clone was detected a few times. The chain links TRBV7-3 to TRBJ2-7; weak D call: TRBD2 (6 bases). The CDR3 is 14 residues long. Germline lookup yields CDR1 SGHTA and CDR2 FQGTGA. V dropped 2 bases and J dropped 0 bases, with 8 bases sitting between them. CDR3 DNA sequence: TGTGCCAGCAGCTTAGGGGGAGGCTCCTACGAGCAGTACTTC. This translates into CASSLGGGSYEQYF.

This clone has just one count. V gene TRBV11-3 combines with J gene TRBJ2-2; D is perhaps TRBD2 (6 bases). Germline lookup yields CDR1 SGHNT and CDR2 YENEEA. Trimming left V 6 bases short and J 3 bases short, with 23 bases between. CDR3 size: 18 residues. The CDR3 loop is CASRPGGGRAEDTGELFF. The DNA for the CDR3 is TGTGCCAGCAGACCGGGTGGAGGGCGGGCCGAGGACACCGGGGAGCTGTTTTTT.

The chain joins TRBV27 to TRBJ1-5; D possibly corresponds to TRBD1 (5 bases). V lost 6 bases and J 1 base, leaving 13 bases between the germline ends. Germline V lookup: CDR1 MNHEY, CDR2 SMNVEV (reference sequence). The CDR3 loop spans 15 amino acids. In DNA form, the CDR3 reads TGTGCCAGCAGCTCCGGGGGGGGGAGCAATCAGCCCCAGCATTTT. It is translated as CASSSGGGSNQPQHF.

This clone was counted many times. The chain employs TRBV6-5 and TRBJ2-2, with 7 positions matching TRBD1. This CDR3 comprises 13 residues. CDR1 is MNHEY, CDR2 SVGAGI, per germline. V trimming: 10 bases; J trimming: 1 base; junction bases outside the gene matches: 3. The CDR3 spells CATRTGNTGELFF. The CDR3, as DNA: TGTGCCACCCGGACAGGGAACACCGGGGAGCTGTTTTTT.

This clone was seen more than once but under ten times. The chain recombines TRBV27 with TRBJ1-2; no firm D call. The CDR3 contains 14 residues. Trimming shortened V by 4 bases and J by 1 base, and 10 bases separated the two germline ends. Looked up from germline, CDR1 is MNHEY and CDR2 is SMNVEV (reference sequence). The CDR3 nucleotides read TGTGCCAGCAGTTCCGCCCAGATTAACTATGGCTACACCTTC. Amino acid sequence: CASSSAQINYGYTF.